These 27 T cell receptor beta chains were sequenced from one sample in a study of T cells in localized non-small cell lung cancer. The assay was immunoSEQ multiplex PCR, and TCRdb's table has in-frame clones only and misses some. The table has 30,000 to 45,000 clones, 65% to 90% seen once. The sample was peripheral blood mononuclear cells, taken before any cancer treatment. All receptors come from an older male donor with stage II lung adenocarcinoma.

In its sample, this clone was seen a few times. The rearrangement uses TRBV29-1 and TRBJ1-1; D is unclear. CDR3 length equals 14 residues. Germline lookup yields CDR1 SQVTM and CDR2 ANQGSEA. Trimming left V 4 bases short and J 2 bases short, with 14 bases between. CDR3 sequence: CSVGEGGINTEAFF. The CDR3 DNA sequence: TGCAGCGTTGGGGAGGGAGGAATAAACACTGAAGCTTTCTTT. The full variable domain, rest sourced from reference TRBV29-1 and TRBJ1-1, is SAVISQKPSRDICQRGTSLTIQCQVDSQVTMMFWYRQQPGQSLTLIATANQGSEATYESGFVIDKFPISRPNLTFSTLTVSNMSPEDSSIYLCSVGEGGINTEAFFGQGTRLTVV.

The chain carries TRBV5-6 and TRBJ2-1; weak D call: TRBD2 (5 bases). The V end was cut by 5 bases, the J end by 7 bases, with 22 bases between. This CDR3 has 16 amino acids. Per germline, CDR1 SGHDT and CDR2 YYEEEE. CDR3 amino acids: CASSRGRERARNEQFF. The CDR3 DNA is TGTGCCAGCAGTCGCGGTAGGGAGAGGGCCAGGAATGAGCAGTTCTTC.

The chain carries TRBV28 and TRBJ2-7; D could derive from TRBD1 or TRBD2 (5 bases each). This CDR3 is 13 amino acids long. Trimming cost V 4 bases and J 2 bases, with 9 bases left between them. Looked up from germline, CDR1 is MDHEN and CDR2 is SYDVKM. CDR3 DNA: TGTGCCAGCAGTTCCGGGGCCACCTACGAGCAGTACTTC. This translates into CASSSGATYEQYF.

The chain is built from TRBV30 and TRBJ1-2; 8 positions match TRBD1. CDR1 is GTSNPN, CDR2 SVGIG, per germline (reference sequence). The CDR3 totals 15 residues. V gave up 1 base and J gave up 2 bases; unmatched junction bases: 6. CDR3 region: CAWSGQGAQNYGYTF. The CDR3 DNA follows: TGTGCCTGGAGTGGGCAGGGGGCGCAGAACTATGGCTACACCTTC.

The chain couples TRBV7-2 to TRBJ2-1; no firm D call. V was cut by 2 bases and J by 3 bases, with 8 bases left in between. The V gene's germline CDR1 is SGHTA and CDR2 FQGNSA. There are 14 residues in the CDR3. The CDR3 region has the DNA TGTGCCAGCAGCTTAAAATCCGGCTACAATGAGCAGTTCTTC. Residues: CASSLKSGYNEQFF.

The chain couples TRBV4-1 to TRBJ2-3; unclear D gene. This CDR3 has 13 amino acids. Germline values: CDR1 MGHRA, CDR2 YSYEKL. With 3 bases removed from V and 8 bases from J, the gap between germline ends came to 12 bases. CDR3 nucleotides: TGCGCCAGCAGCCACGCCGACACCGGTACGCAGTATTTT. Residues: CASSHADTGTQYF.

The chain carries TRBV5-1 and TRBJ2-1, with a possible D match to TRBD1 (6 bases). Germline V gene data show CDR1 as SGHRS and CDR2 as YFSETQ. Trimming shortened V by 1 base and J by 1 base, and 6 bases separated the two germline ends. This CDR3 is 14 amino acids long. CDR3 DNA sequence: TGCGCCAGCAGCTTGAGGGGGTCCTACAATGAGCAGTTCTTC. Amino acid sequence: CASSLRGSYNEQFF. The variable domain in full, with the rest retrieved from reference TRBV5-1 and TRBJ2-1, is KAGVTQTPRYLIKTRGQQVTLSCSPISGHRSVSWYQQTPGQGLQFLFEYFSETQRNKGNFPGRFSGRQFSNSRSEMNVSTLELGDSALYLCASSLRGSYNEQFFGPGTRLTVL.

This clone was seen just once. The chain combines TRBV12-5 with TRBJ1-2; 12 positions agree with TRBD1. CDR1 LGHNT and CDR2 FRNRAP come from the germline V gene. This CDR3 comprises 20 residues. J gave up 7 bases and V 0 bases, and 18 bases lay outside the gene matches. CDR3 loop: CASGLVIAPGQGAISGGYTF. CDR3 DNA: TGTGCTAGTGGTTTGGTAATAGCGCCGGGACAGGGGGCGATTAGTGGTGGCTACACCTTC.

A single count supports this clone. The J gene is TRBJ2-7, the V gene TRBV4-2, with D possibly TRBD2 on 5 matching bases. This CDR3 comprises 15 residues. Trimming removed 0 bases from V and 5 bases from J, with 14 bases in between. Germline CDR1 and CDR2: LGHNA and YNFKEQ. CDR3 bases: TGTGCCAGCAGCCAAGATCTCCAGGACTGGAACGAGCAGTACTTC. It translates to CASSQDLQDWNEQYF.

This rearrangement joins TRBV12-5 to TRBJ1-5; D gene ambiguous. The CDR3 sequence is 14 residues long. V shed 5 bases and J shed 0 bases, with 8 bases lying between them. Per germline, CDR1 LGHNT and CDR2 FRNRAP. CDR3: CASGPEHSNQPQHF. The CDR3 region has the DNA TGTGCTAGTGGTCCGGAACATAGCAATCAGCCCCAGCATTTT.

The chain combines TRBV11-2 with TRBJ1-1; D is unresolved. Trimming took 8 bases from V and 9 from J, leaving 7 bases between them. Germline values: CDR1 SGHAT, CDR2 FQNNGV. The CDR3 runs to 9 residues. The CDR3 here is CASGSQAFF. CDR3 nucleotides: TGTGCCAGCGGATCCCAAGCTTTCTTT.

This clone was counted a few times. V usage is TRBV28 and J usage is TRBJ1-1, with 7 bases identical to TRBD1. The junction had 6 bases not matched to a gene; V was cut back by 8 bases and J by 3 bases. Germline V gene lookup returns CDR1 MDHEN and CDR2 SYDVKM. The CDR3 is 13 amino acids. The CDR3 is CASFRQGDTEAFF. The CDR3 DNA reads TGTGCCAGCTTTAGACAGGGTGACACTGAAGCTTTCTTT.

The chain is built from TRBV27 and TRBJ2-3; D uncertain. This CDR3 is built from 14 residues. The germline gives CDR1 MNHEY, CDR2 SMNVEV (reference sequence). The germline V and J ends were trimmed by 8 bases and 5 bases, with 17 bases remaining between them. This chain's CDR3 is CASAPEMLIDTQYF. CDR3 coding DNA: TGTGCCAGCGCCCCCGAAATGCTTATAGATACGCAGTATTTT.

The rearrangement links TRBV6-5 to TRBJ1-2; possibly TRBD1 for D (6 bases). The germline V and J ends were trimmed by 5 bases and 6 bases, with 13 bases remaining between them. Germline V CDR1 and CDR2: MNHEY, SVGAGI. The CDR3 totals 13 residues. CDR3 protein: CASSRGAYDGYTF. Here the CDR3 DNA reads TGTGCCAGCAGTCGGGGGGCATATGATGGCTACACCTTC.

This chain uses TRBV7-9 with TRBJ1-4, with D hard to call. The V end lost 5 bases, the J end lost 2 bases, and 9 bases lay between the germline ends. CDR1 and CDR2 (germline): SEHNR, FQNEAQ (reference sequence). CDR3 length equals 14 residues. The CDR3 region is CASSPGRTNEKLFF. The CDR3 DNA follows: TGTGCCAGCAGCCCCGGACGGACTAATGAAAAACTGTTTTTT.

This clone showed up just a few times. V and J are TRBV7-2 and TRBJ2-1, with no clear D. Germline V CDR1 and CDR2: SGHTA, FQGNSA. Trimming stripped 2 bases from V and 6 bases from J, with 14 bases between. The CDR3 extends over 15 amino acids. The CDR3 bases are TGTGCCAGCAGCTTAAGCCAACATAGGCGCAATGAGCAGTTCTTC. This gives the protein CASSLSQHRRNEQFF.

This clone was observed a single time. The gene calls are TRBV6-5 and TRBJ1-1, with D perhaps matching TRBD1 (5 bases). Trimming shortened V by 0 bases and J by 4 bases, and 9 bases separated the two germline ends. Germline CDR1 is MNHEY and CDR2 is SVGAGI. CDR3 length equals 14 residues. The CDR3 DNA is TGTGCCAGCAGTTACTCAAGGGGCACCACTGAAGCTTTCTTT. Translating gives CASSYSRGTTEAFF.

The chain employs TRBV25-1 and TRBJ1-1; D gene unclear. The CDR3 has 13 residues. The V end was cut by 5 bases, the J end by 2 bases, with 9 bases between. Germline-derived CDR1 and CDR2 are MGHDK and SYGVNS. The CDR3 is CASSSQINTEAFF. CDR3 DNA: TGTGCCAGCAGTTCCCAAATTAACACTGAAGCTTTCTTT.

The rearrangement uses TRBV28 and TRBJ1-5; D is uncertain. Germline CDR1 reads MDHEN; CDR2 reads SYDVKM. The CDR3 consists of 14 residues. V lost 4 bases and J 6 bases, leaving 13 bases between the germline ends. CDR3 nucleotides: TGTGCCAGCAGTTATGGAGGAAGAGGTCAGCCCCAGCATTTT. This gives the protein CASSYGGRGQPQHF. The variable domain in full, with the rest retrieved from reference TRBV28 and TRBJ1-5, is DVKVTQSSRYLVKRTGEKVFLECVQDMDHENMFWYRQDPGLGLRLIYFSYDVKMKEKGDIPEGYSVSREKKERFSLILESASTNQTSMYLCASSYGGRGQPQHFGDGTRLSIL.

The chain links TRBV7-3 to TRBJ2-1; D ambiguous. The V gene lost 5 bases and the J gene lost 0 bases, with 11 bases spanning the gap. This CDR3 has 15 residues. The V gene's germline CDR1 is SGHTA and CDR2 FQGTGA. The CDR3 region has the DNA TGTGCCAGCAGCCTCGGACCCAGCTCCTACAATGAGCAGTTCTTC. Translation: CASSLGPSSYNEQFF.

The chain has TRBV6-5 and TRBJ2-5; maybe TRBD2 (5 bases). The CDR3 totals 14 residues. Germline V CDR1 and CDR2: MNHEY, SVGAGI. V shed 6 bases and J shed 5 bases, with 16 bases lying between them. The CDR3 DNA follows: TGTGCCAGCAGGATGAGAGGAGGACGCGAGACCCAGTACTTC. Translation: CASRMRGGRETQYF.

This rearrangement joins TRBV5-4 to TRBJ2-3; D is ambiguous. The CDR3 loop spans 15 amino acids. Germline values: CDR1 SGHNT, CDR2 YYREEE (reference sequence). V gave up 0 bases and J gave up 0 bases, with 8 bases separating them. CDR3 sequence reads: CASSLDSTSTDTQYF. The CDR3 DNA is TGTGCCAGCAGCTTGGACTCTACTAGCACAGATACGCAGTATTTT.

The rearrangement uses TRBV5-4 and TRBJ1-5; 9 bases map to TRBD1. This CDR3 is 15 amino acids long. V gave up 0 bases and J gave up 7 bases; unmatched junction bases: 5. Germline lookup yields CDR1 SGHNT and CDR2 YYREEE (reference sequence). This CDR3 reads CASSLDRGLGQPQHF. Written as DNA, the CDR3 is TGTGCCAGCAGCTTGGACAGGGGGCTAGGGCAGCCCCAGCATTTT.

This clone was seen only once. The chain is built from TRBV2 and TRBJ2-5; a weak D match, TRBD1 (6 bases). The V end was cut by 11 bases, the J end by 5 bases, with 30 bases between. This CDR3 region has 17 residues. Looked up from germline, CDR1 is SNHLY and CDR2 is FYNNEI. DNA of the CDR3: TGTGCCGCCAGCACCCCCTTAGGGGGACCGAAGGGGGAGACCCAGTACTTC. This codes for CAASTPLGGPKGETQYF. The whole variable domain, remainder taken from reference TRBV2 and TRBJ2-5, is EPEVTQTPSHQVTQMGQEVILRCVPISNHLYFYWYRQILGQKVEFLVSFYNNEISEKSEIFDDQFSVERPDGSNFTLKIRSTKLEDSAMYFCAASTPLGGPKGETQYFGPGTRLLVL.

The sample holds a few counts of this clone. The rearrangement links TRBV4-1 to TRBJ1-3; no clear D gene. The CDR3 spans 16 residues. V was cut by 3 bases and J by 0 bases, with 12 bases left in between. CDR1 and CDR2 from the germline V gene are MGHRA and YSYEKL. The CDR3, as DNA: TGCGCCAGCAGCCATTCCGTACCGAGCTCTGGAAACACCATATATTTT. It translates to CASSHSVPSSGNTIYF.

CDR3 residues: CASSPSGTSSYNEQFF. In nucleotides, the CDR3 is TGTGCCAGCAGCCCTAGCGGGACGAGCTCCTACAATGAGCAGTTCTTC. This chain connects TRBV7-2 to TRBJ2-1; 9 bases map to TRBD2. After removal of 5 bases from V and 0 bases from J, the junction contained 5 bases not matched to a gene. The CDR3 extends over 16 amino acids. Germline V gives CDR1 SGHTA, CDR2 FQGNSA.

V and J are TRBV7-2 and TRBJ2-5; no firm D call. From germline, CDR1 is SGHTA and CDR2 FQGNSA. The CDR3 has 12 amino acids. The V end was cut by 1 base, the J end by 5 bases, with 5 bases between. As DNA, the CDR3 is TGTGCCAGCAGCTTAGGTTATGAGACCCAGTACTTC. This codes for CASSLGYETQYF.